This T cell receptor beta chain is drawn from a study of OX40 agonist ivuxolimab in advanced cancers. Overall study: Partial responses occurred in Three dose-escalation patients, one with hepatocellular carcinoma and two with cutaneous melanoma. Study-wide results and caveats: Some nonresponders additionally presented with little normalized T-cell clonal expansion.

A word on this clone: The antigen is undetermined.

The repertoire was sequenced with immunoSEQ multiplex PCR; TCRdb's copy has only in-frame clones and lacks some. Seen here are tens of thousands of clones, roughly 80% observed once, and the top ten hold roughly 4.5%. Per the germline V gene, CDR1 is MNHEY and CDR2 is SVGAGI. The CDR3 is 15 residues long. Trimming at V came to 5 bases and at J to 4 bases, leaving 8 bases not matched to a gene. The receptor's source is an adult with an advanced solid tumor such as melanoma, head and neck, liver or kidney cancer. The sample here was CD4+ or CD8+ T cells sorted from blood, taken in a trial of the OX40 agonist ivuxolimab. The gene calls are TRBV6-5 and TRBJ1-2, with 9 bases that match TRBD1. The CDR3 DNA sequence: TGTGCCAGCAGTCAACAGGGGGCTCAAATCTATGGCTACACCTTC. Residues: CASSQQGAQIYGYTF.